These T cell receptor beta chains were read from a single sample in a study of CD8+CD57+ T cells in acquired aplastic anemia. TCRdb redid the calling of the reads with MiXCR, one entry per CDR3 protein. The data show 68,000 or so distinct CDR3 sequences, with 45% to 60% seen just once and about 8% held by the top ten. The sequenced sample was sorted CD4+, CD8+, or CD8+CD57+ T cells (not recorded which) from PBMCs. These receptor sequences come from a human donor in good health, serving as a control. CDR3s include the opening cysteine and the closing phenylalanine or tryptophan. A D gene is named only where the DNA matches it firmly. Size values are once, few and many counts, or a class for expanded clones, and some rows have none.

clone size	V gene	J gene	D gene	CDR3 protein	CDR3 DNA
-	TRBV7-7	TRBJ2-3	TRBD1	CASSVTGADTQYF	TGTGCTAGCAGCGTGACAGGGGCAGATACGCAGTATTTT
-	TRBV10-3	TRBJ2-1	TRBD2	CAILADSYNEQFF	TGTGCCATCCTAGCGGACTCCTACAATGAGCAGTTCTTC
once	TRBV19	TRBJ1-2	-	CASKEGAGGYTF	TGTGCCAGTAAGGAGGGCGCAGGTGGCTACACCTTC
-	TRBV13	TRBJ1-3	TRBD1	CASSIYRDRAYGNTIYF	TGTGCCAGCAGCATATACCGGGACAGGGCCTATGGAAACACCATATATTTT
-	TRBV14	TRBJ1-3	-	CASRLGSGVAGNTIYF	TGTGCCAGCAGACTAGGATCAGGGGTGGCTGGAAACACCATATATTTT
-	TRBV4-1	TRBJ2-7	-	CASSFDNYEQYF	TGCGCCAGCAGCTTCGACAACTACGAGCAGTACTTC
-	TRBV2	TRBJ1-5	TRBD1	CASSPIGQGNQPQHF	TGTGCCAGCTCACCAATAGGACAGGGAAATCAGCCCCAGCATTTT
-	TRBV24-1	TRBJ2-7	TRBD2	CATRAGGSYEQYF	TGTGCCACACGGGCGGGGGGCTCCTACGAGCAGTACTTC
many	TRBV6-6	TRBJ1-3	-	CASSYRQGSLGNTIYF	TGTGCCAGCAGTTACCGCCAGGGGAGTCTTGGAAACACCATATATTTT
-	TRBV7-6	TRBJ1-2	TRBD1	CASSKGYRDRARGYGYTF	TGTGCCAGCAGCAAAGGATACCGGGACAGGGCAAGGGGCTATGGCTACACCTTC
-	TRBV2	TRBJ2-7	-	CASSLTMGAYEQYF	TGTGCCAGCAGTCTAACAATGGGGGCCTACGAGCAGTACTTC
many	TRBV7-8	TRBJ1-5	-	CAGSLPGFNQPQHF	TGTGCCGGCAGCCTACCGGGATTCAATCAGCCCCAGCATTTT
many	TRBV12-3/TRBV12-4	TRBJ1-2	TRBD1	CASSRGQEGYYGYTF	TGTGCCAGCAGCCGGGGACAGGAGGGTTACTATGGCTACACCTTC
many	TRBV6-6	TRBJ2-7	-	CASSYESTGKSDEQYF	TGTGCCAGCAGTTACGAATCTACCGGGAAGTCGGACGAGCAGTACTTC